The 10 T cell receptor beta chains given below trace back to one sample, sequenced in a study of control samples from healthy donors and cancer patients. Some clones are missing from TCRdb's copy, which holds only in-frame ones; the method was immunoSEQ multiplex PCR. The sample consists of 150,000 to 200,000 clones, just over 90% of them appearing once. The sequenced sample was blood. The receptor source for this set is a man in his thirties or forties in good health.

CDR3 loop: CASGGGDSTDTQYF. The CDR3 DNA sequence: TGCGCCAGCGGAGGAGGGGACAGCACAGATACGCAGTATTTT. J is TRBJ2-3 and V is TRBV5-1; weak D call: TRBD2 (6 bases). V lost 7 bases and J 0 bases, leaving 12 bases between the germline ends. This CDR3 has 14 residues. Germline V gene sequence: CDR1 SGHRS, CDR2 YFSETQ.

The chain recombines TRBV28 with TRBJ1-4; 10 bases map to TRBD1. The CDR3 extends over 18 amino acids. Germline V gene data show CDR1 as MDHEN and CDR2 as SYDVKM. V trimming: 4 bases; J trimming: 2 bases; junction bases outside the gene matches: 10. The CDR3: CASSSLPRQGATNEKLFF. Written as DNA, the CDR3 is TGTGCCAGCAGTTCGCTCCCCCGACAGGGGGCTACTAATGAAAAACTGTTTTTT.

This chain connects TRBV11-2 to TRBJ2-7, with D uncertain. This CDR3 contains 13 residues. Germline V gene data show CDR1 as SGHAT and CDR2 as FQNNGV. Trimming pared 1 base from V and 4 bases from J, leaving 8 bases between. CDR3 coding DNA: TGTGCCAGCAGCTTAGGACACAGATACGAGCAGTACTTC. Translating gives CASSLGHRYEQYF.

The chain combines TRBV27 with TRBJ1-6, with a weak D call TRBD1 (5 bases). The CDR3 has 16 residues. V was trimmed by 0 bases and J by 9 bases, leaving 15 bases between them. CDR1 is MNHEY, CDR2 SMNVEV, per germline (reference sequence). The chain's CDR3 is CASSLSGGSLFSPLHF. For the CDR3, the DNA is TGTGCCAGCAGTTTATCTGGGGGGAGTTTGTTTTCACCCCTCCACTTT.

This chain joins TRBV28 and TRBJ2-3; 9 bases line up with TRBD2. Germline V gives CDR1 MDHEN, CDR2 SYDVKM. The V and J ends lost 3 bases and 2 bases, in that order; junction bases with no gene match: 12. CDR3 size: 18 residues. The CDR3, as DNA: TGTGCCAGCAGTTTTCGGGGCCCCGGGACTAGCCCCACAGATACGCAGTATTTT. Its translation: CASSFRGPGTSPTDTQYF.

The genes are TRBV5-4 and TRBJ2-1; TRBD1 is a possible D gene (5 bases). Germline V gene sequence: CDR1 SGHNT, CDR2 YYREEE (reference sequence). This CDR3 has 15 residues. The germline V and J ends were trimmed by 6 bases and 2 bases, with 15 bases remaining between them. As DNA, the CDR3 is TGTGCCAGCACCCTCCGAAGGGGCACCTACAATGAGCAGTTCTTC. This sequence encodes CASTLRRGTYNEQFF.

Comment on this clone: A much larger clone sits a single nucleotide away, making a read error possible. The V and J genes are TRBV30 and TRBJ2-7, with a tentative D call TRBD1 (6 bases). This CDR3 region has 11 residues. Germline CDR1 GTSNPN, CDR2 SVGIG (reference sequence). V was cut by 5 bases and J by 3 bases, with 8 bases left in between. CDR3 sequence: CAWEDSYEQYF. DNA of the CDR3: TGTGCCTGGGAGGACAGCTACGAGCAGTACTTC.

The rearrangement joins TRBV4-2 to TRBJ2-7; the match to TRBD1 covers 9 bases. The CDR3 consists of 14 residues. The germline CDR1 and CDR2 sequences are LGHNA and YNFKEQ. V gave up 5 bases and J gave up 1 base; unmatched junction bases: 3. CDR3 region: CASSSTGGSYEQYF. In DNA, the CDR3 is TGTGCCAGCAGCTCGACAGGGGGGTCCTACGAGCAGTACTTC.

The chain has TRBV28 and TRBJ1-5; unclear D gene. Per the germline V gene, CDR1 is MDHEN and CDR2 is SYDVKM. The CDR3 is made up of 12 amino acids. The V end was cut by 8 bases, the J end by 5 bases, with 10 bases between. CDR3 loop: CASGPLDQPQHF. The CDR3 coding sequence is TGTGCCAGCGGCCCCCTAGATCAGCCCCAGCATTTT. Together with reference TRBV28 and TRBJ1-5, the CDR3 gives the full variable domain: DVKVTQSSRYLVKRTGEKVFLECVQDMDHENMFWYRQDPGLGLRLIYFSYDVKMKEKGDIPEGYSVSREKKERFSLILESASTNQTSMYLCASGPLDQPQHFGDGTRLSIL.

The V gene is TRBV6-5, the J gene TRBJ2-1; TRBD2 aligns across 11 bases. Unmatched junction bases numbered 3, after V lost 5 bases and J lost 3 bases. Germline V lookup: CDR1 MNHEY, CDR2 SVGAGI. The length of the CDR3 is 15 residues. CDR3 sequence: CASSHGLAGYNEQFF. The CDR3 bases are TGTGCCAGCAGTCACGGACTAGCGGGCTACAATGAGCAGTTCTTC.